These 24 T cell receptor beta chains share one sample of origin, sequenced in a study of graft-versus-host responses after intestinal transplantation (dated by TCRdb to the early 2020s). The intended sense of this specimen's time point label: cells obtained before transplantation from donor or recipient. For these TCRs, the target antigens are not known. Library prep was done by the immunoSEQ multiplex PCR assay. Here the immuneACCESS table is served through TCRdb, limited to in-frame sequences with V and J called. Missing clones are a known gap in these copies; in checked studies unresolved V genes cover under half, and the rest lacks a known reason. In all, the sample holds approximately 90,000 clones, and about 92% of those were seen once. The ten largest clones capture approximately 2% of the sample. Sequencing used unstimulated CD8+ T cells sorted from spleen or lymph node cells, obtained before intestinal transplant. These receptors came from a human donor who received an intestinal transplant.

V is TRBV11-2 and J is TRBJ2-7; 9 bases are a match to TRBD1. V dropped 3 bases and J dropped 2; count of bases not matched to a gene: 2. The germline gives CDR1 SGHAT, CDR2 FQNNGV. The CDR3 has 14 residues. CDR3 coding DNA: TGTGCCAGCAGCTTTGGGACAGGGACCTACGAGCAGTACTTC. Encoded protein: CASSFGTGTYEQYF.

This chain connects TRBV11-3 to TRBJ2-1; D is possibly TRBD1 (5 bases). Trimming removed 5 bases from V and 5 bases from J, with 7 bases in between. There are 12 residues in the CDR3. Germline lookup yields CDR1 SGHNT and CDR2 YENEEA. CDR3 nucleotides: TGTGCCAGCAGCGAAGGGGACAATGAGCAGTTCTTC. Protein product: CASSEGDNEQFF.

A note on this clone: Additional DNA sequences in this sample encode the identical CDR3. In DNA form, the CDR3 reads TGCGCCAGCAGCTCCACAGGGAACACTGAAGCTTTCTTT. The encoded protein is CASSSTGNTEAFF. J is TRBJ1-1 and V is TRBV5-1; the D gene is possibly TRBD1 (5 bases). CDR3 length equals 13 residues. V gave up 3 bases and J gave up 1 base, with 7 bases separating them. Germline loops: CDR1 SGHRS, CDR2 YFSETQ. Together with reference TRBV5-1 and TRBJ1-1, the CDR3 gives the full variable domain: KAGVTQTPRYLIKTRGQQVTLSCSPISGHRSVSWYQQTPGQGLQFLFEYFSETQRNKGNFPGRFSGRQFSNSRSEMNVSTLELGDSALYLCASSSTGNTEAFFGQGTRLTVV.

This clone was counted a few times. This chain uses TRBV5-6 with TRBJ2-1; no clear D gene. CDR1 and CDR2 from the germline V gene are SGHDT and YYEEEE. Trimming took 1 base from V and 9 from J, leaving 8 bases between them. The CDR3 sequence is 12 residues long. As DNA, the CDR3 is TGTGCCAGCAGCTTGTGGGCAGTTGAGCAGTTCTTC. This encodes CASSLWAVEQFF.

The gene calls are TRBV7-6 and TRBJ2-1, with TRBD2 matching over 12 bases. This CDR3 region has 17 residues. The trim removed 5 bases at V and 5 bases at J, leaving 10 bases unmatched. Germline values: CDR1 SGHVS, CDR2 FNYEAQ. The DNA for the CDR3 is TGTGCCAGCAGCCCCGGACTAGCGGGAACCCTCGACAATGAGCAGTTCTTC. This sequence encodes CASSPGLAGTLDNEQFF.

V is TRBV27 and J is TRBJ2-6; 8 bases are a match to TRBD1. The CDR3 length is 17 residues. Germline-derived CDR1 and CDR2 are MNHEY and SMNVEV (reference sequence). J gave up 4 bases and V 5 bases, and 10 bases lay outside the gene matches. CDR3 loop: CASSPGTGHSGANVLTF. In DNA, the CDR3 is TGTGCCAGCAGTCCAGGGACAGGACACTCGGGGGCCAACGTCCTGACTTTC. Together with reference TRBV27 and TRBJ2-6, the CDR3 gives the full variable domain: EAQVTQNPRYLITVTGKKLTVTCSQNMNHEYMSWYRQDPGLGLRQIYYSMNVEVTDKGDVPEGYKVSRKEKRNFPLILESPSPNQTSLYFCASSPGTGHSGANVLTFGAGSRLTVL.

The rearrangement uses TRBV27 and TRBJ2-7; possibly TRBD1 for D (6 bases). This CDR3 comprises 14 residues. Germline assignment: CDR1 MNHEY and CDR2 SMNVEV (reference sequence). V gave up 5 bases and J gave up 3 bases, with 14 bases separating them. CDR3 sequence reads: CASSATGPNYEQYF. The CDR3 coding sequence is TGTGCCAGCAGTGCGACAGGTCCAAACTACGAGCAGTACTTC.

This clone was recorded once. The DNA for the CDR3 is TGTGCCAGCAGACAAACTAGAGGTGGTGAGCAGTACTTC. This encodes CASRQTRGGEQYF. The chain carries TRBV27 and TRBJ2-7; perhaps TRBD2 as D (5 bases). The CDR3 sequence is 13 residues long. Trimming cost V 6 bases and J 7 bases, with 16 bases left between them. CDR1 is MNHEY and CDR2 is SMNVEV in the germline V gene (reference sequence).

The gene calls are TRBV4-3 and TRBJ2-7; TRBD2 matches at 13 bases. The CDR3 is 15 amino acids. Germline-derived CDR1 and CDR2 are LGHNA and YSLEER. J was trimmed by 2 bases and V by 4 bases; bases with no gene match: 2. In DNA form, the CDR3 reads TGCGCCAGCAGCCCCGGGACTAGCGGGGCCTACGAGCAGTACTTC. It is translated as CASSPGTSGAYEQYF.

The chain carries TRBV27 and TRBJ2-1; TRBD2 might be the D (5 bases). The CDR3 consists of 19 residues. CDR1 MNHEY and CDR2 SMNVEV come from the germline V gene (reference sequence). Trimming pared 5 bases from V and 0 bases from J, leaving 23 bases between. CDR3 sequence reads: CASSPPRGQAPSSYNEQFF. The CDR3 region has the DNA TGTGCCAGCAGTCCCCCCCGAGGGCAGGCCCCTAGCTCCTACAATGAGCAGTTCTTC.

The chain uses TRBV11-2 and TRBJ2-7; TRBD1 matches 7 bases. The CDR3 extends over 13 amino acids. Looked up from germline, CDR1 is SGHAT and CDR2 is FQNNGV. Germline trimming cut 5 bases from V and 6 bases from J; bases unmatched to any gene: 7. In DNA, the CDR3 is TGTGCCAGCAGCCGAACGGGACAGCCCGAGCAGTACTTC. Its translation is CASSRTGQPEQYF.

V is TRBV19 and J is TRBJ1-6, with D hard to call. The CDR3 has 13 amino acids. V lost 0 bases to trimming and J lost 8 bases, with 5 bases between them. Germline values: CDR1 LNHDA, CDR2 SQIVND (reference sequence). CDR3 in amino acids: CASSIDLYSPLHF. CDR3 nucleotide sequence: TGTGCCAGTAGTATAGATCTGTATTCACCCCTCCACTTT.

V gene TRBV2 combines with J gene TRBJ2-7; 9 nucleotides agree with TRBD1. Germline lookup yields CDR1 SNHLY and CDR2 FYNNEI. Losses at the gene ends were 8 bases for V and 2 bases for J; bases not matched to a gene: 1. This CDR3 comprises 12 residues. The CDR3 region is CASGQGPYEQYF. The CDR3 DNA sequence: TGTGCCAGCGGACAGGGGCCCTACGAGCAGTACTTC.

V gene TRBV5-6 combines with J gene TRBJ1-2; D is perhaps TRBD1 (5 bases). Trimming shortened V by 5 bases and J by 6 bases, and 14 bases separated the two germline ends. There are 13 residues in the CDR3. The germline V gene encodes CDR1 SGHDT and CDR2 YYEEEE. The DNA for the CDR3 is TGTGCCAGCAGTCTGGGCAGGGCAGATGGCTACACCTTC. This translates into CASSLGRADGYTF.

V is TRBV5-6 and J is TRBJ2-1; D possibly corresponds to TRBD2 (5 bases). CDR1 is SGHDT and CDR2 is YYEEEE in the germline V gene. The CDR3 runs to 12 residues. V was shortened by 4 bases and J by 7 bases, with 9 bases between the two germline ends. DNA of the CDR3: TGTGCCAGCAGCCAGGCGGGTAATGAGCAGTTCTTC. Its translation is CASSQAGNEQFF. Based on the CDR3 plus reference TRBV5-6 and TRBJ2-1, the full variable domain is DAGVTQSPTHLIKTRGQQVTLRCSPKSGHDTVSWYQQALGQGPQFIFQYYEEEERQRGNFPDRFSGHQFPNYSSELNVNALLLGDSALYLCASSQAGNEQFFGPGTRLTVL.

The chain couples TRBV11-2 to TRBJ2-7; 8 nucleotides align to TRBD1. The CDR3 length is 14 residues. Trimming removed 8 bases from V and 1 base from J; junction bases left unmatched: 7. Germline V lookup: CDR1 SGHAT, CDR2 FQNNGV. The CDR3 loop reads CASSWTGQSYEQYF. CDR3 nucleotide sequence: TGTGCCAGCTCCTGGACAGGGCAGTCCTACGAGCAGTACTTC.

About this clone: An end of the junction differs from the germline gene, which may be a read error. V is TRBV13 and J is TRBJ2-2, with 11 positions matching TRBD1. This CDR3 comprises 17 residues. Germline V CDR1 and CDR2: PRHDT, FYEKMQ (reference sequence). The CDR3 bases are TGTGCCAGCAGCTTAGGCGGACAGGGGGCGAACACCGGGAAGCTGTTTTTT. Translating gives CASSLGGQGANTGKLFF.

The chain is built from TRBV30 and TRBJ2-2, with 8 bases aligning to TRBD1. The CDR3 has 14 residues. Germline V gene data show CDR1 as GTSNPN and CDR2 as SVGIG (reference sequence). V trimming: 0 bases; J trimming: 7 bases; junction bases outside the gene matches: 4. The CDR3 is CAWSVSGGIGELFF. The CDR3 nucleotides are TGTGCCTGGAGTGTATCAGGGGGCATCGGGGAGCTGTTTTTT.

The V call is TRBV30, the J call TRBJ2-5, with 13 bases lining up with TRBD2. Germline CDR1 is GTSNPN and CDR2 is SVGIG (reference sequence). V lost 5 bases, J lost 1 base, and 4 bases stayed unmatched. The CDR3 runs 15 residues. The CDR3 reads CAWELAGGPQETQYF. The DNA of the CDR3 is TGTGCCTGGGAACTAGCGGGGGGGCCCCAAGAGACCCAGTACTTC.

The chain has TRBV27 and TRBJ2-5; 15 bases agree with TRBD2. The V gene end was trimmed by 8 bases and the J gene end by 5 bases; junction bases not matched to a gene: 12. Germline loops: CDR1 MNHEY, CDR2 SMNVEV (reference sequence). The CDR3 covers 17 residues. The CDR3 bases are TGTGCCAGCGCAATCGGGACTAGCGGGGGGCACGGGGAGACCCAGTACTTC. The encoded protein is CASAIGTSGGHGETQYF.

The chain has TRBV4-3 and TRBJ2-7; possible D gene TRBD2, 5 bases. V lost 0 bases, J lost 0 bases, and 9 bases lay in between. The germline V gene has CDR1 LGHNA and CDR2 YSLEER. CDR3 length: 15 residues. CDR3 sequence (DNA): TGCGCCAGCAGCCAAGATGAGGACTTCTCCTACGAGCAGTACTTC. It encodes CASSQDEDFSYEQYF.

The rearrangement links TRBV7-9 to TRBJ1-4, with D unresolved. This CDR3 has 15 residues. V was clipped by 4 bases and J by 10 bases, with 19 bases between them. Germline V gene data show CDR1 as SEHNR and CDR2 as FQNEAQ (reference sequence). Here the CDR3 reads CASSSKLVPSGKLFF. Here the CDR3 DNA reads TGTGCCAGCAGCTCCAAACTGGTGCCAAGCGGAAAACTGTTTTTT.

The chain couples TRBV2 to TRBJ2-7; D possibly corresponds to TRBD1 (6 bases). The V and J ends lost 3 bases and 5 bases respectively, with 17 bases between them. The CDR3 runs to 15 residues. CDR1 is SNHLY, CDR2 FYNNEI, per germline. The CDR3 nucleotides are TGTGCCAGCAGTGACGAGGGCAGGGGTCCCCACGAGCAGTACTTC. Residues: CASSDEGRGPHEQYF.

The chain joins TRBV27 to TRBJ1-1; 8 bases map to TRBD1. Germline trimming cut 8 bases from V and 5 bases from J; bases unmatched to any gene: 4. The CDR3 length is 12 residues. In germline, CDR1 is MNHEY, CDR2 SMNVEV (reference sequence). CDR3 coding DNA: TGTGCCAGCGCAGGGGGCCGGACTGAAGCTTTCTTT. The encoded protein is CASAGGRTEAFF.